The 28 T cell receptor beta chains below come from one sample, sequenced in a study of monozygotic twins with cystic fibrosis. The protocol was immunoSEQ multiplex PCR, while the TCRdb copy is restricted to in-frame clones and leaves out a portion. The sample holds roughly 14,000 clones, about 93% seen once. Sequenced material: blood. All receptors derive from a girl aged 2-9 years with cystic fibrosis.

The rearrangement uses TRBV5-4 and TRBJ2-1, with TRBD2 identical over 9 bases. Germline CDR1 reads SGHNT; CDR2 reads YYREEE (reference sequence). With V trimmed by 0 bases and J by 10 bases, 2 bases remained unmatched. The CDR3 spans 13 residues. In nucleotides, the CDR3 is TGTGCCAGCAGCTTGGGTCTAGCGGGAGAGCAGTTCTTC. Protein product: CASSLGLAGEQFF.

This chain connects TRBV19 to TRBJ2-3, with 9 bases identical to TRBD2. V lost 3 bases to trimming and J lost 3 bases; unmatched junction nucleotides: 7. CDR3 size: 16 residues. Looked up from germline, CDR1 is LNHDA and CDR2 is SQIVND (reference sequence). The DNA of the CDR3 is TGTGCCAGTAGTATGTCCGGGACTAGCAGGACAGATACGCAGTATTTT. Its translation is CASSMSGTSRTDTQYF.

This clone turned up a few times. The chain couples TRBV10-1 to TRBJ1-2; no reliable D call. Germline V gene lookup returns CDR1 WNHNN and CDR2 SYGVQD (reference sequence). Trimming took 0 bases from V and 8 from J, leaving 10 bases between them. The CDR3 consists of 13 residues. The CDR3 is CASSESRGGGYTF. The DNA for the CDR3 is TGCGCCAGCAGTGAGTCGCGGGGAGGAGGCTACACCTTC.

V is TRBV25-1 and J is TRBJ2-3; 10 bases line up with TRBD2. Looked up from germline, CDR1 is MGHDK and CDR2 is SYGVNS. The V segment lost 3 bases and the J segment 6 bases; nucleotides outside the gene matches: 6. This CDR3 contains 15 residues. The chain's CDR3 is CASSELAGDDDTQYF. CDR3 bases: TGTGCCAGCAGTGAGCTAGCGGGAGATGACGATACGCAGTATTTT.

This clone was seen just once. The CDR3 bases are TGTGCCAGCAGCCTCCAGGGGTTCCCAAACTACGAGCAGTACTTC. Its protein product is CASSLQGFPNYEQYF. This chain connects TRBV4-2 to TRBJ2-7, with D perhaps TRBD1 (6 bases). The V gene lost 4 bases and the J gene lost 3 bases, with 16 bases spanning the gap. The CDR3 spans 15 residues. Germline assignment: CDR1 LGHNA and CDR2 YNFKEQ.

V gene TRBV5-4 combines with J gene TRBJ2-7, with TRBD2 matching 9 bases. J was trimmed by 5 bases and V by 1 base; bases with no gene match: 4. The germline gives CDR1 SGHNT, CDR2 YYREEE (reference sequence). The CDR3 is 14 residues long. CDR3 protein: CASSLPREGNEQYF. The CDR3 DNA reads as TGTGCCAGCAGCTTGCCGCGGGAGGGTAACGAGCAGTACTTC.

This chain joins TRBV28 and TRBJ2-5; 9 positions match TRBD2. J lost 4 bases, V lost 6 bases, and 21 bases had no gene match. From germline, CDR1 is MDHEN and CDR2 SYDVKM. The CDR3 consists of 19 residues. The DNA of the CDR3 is TGTGCCAGCAGCCAACCCGATCGACTAGCGGAGGGGGATATAGAGACCCAGTACTTC. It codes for CASSQPDRLAEGDIETQYF.

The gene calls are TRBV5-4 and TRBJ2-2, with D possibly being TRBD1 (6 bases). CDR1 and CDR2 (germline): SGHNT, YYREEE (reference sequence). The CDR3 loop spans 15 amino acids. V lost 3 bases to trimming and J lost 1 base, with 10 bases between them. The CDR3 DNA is TGTGCCAGCAGCTCCCAGGGACAGAACACCGGGGAGCTGTTTTTT. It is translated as CASSSQGQNTGELFF.

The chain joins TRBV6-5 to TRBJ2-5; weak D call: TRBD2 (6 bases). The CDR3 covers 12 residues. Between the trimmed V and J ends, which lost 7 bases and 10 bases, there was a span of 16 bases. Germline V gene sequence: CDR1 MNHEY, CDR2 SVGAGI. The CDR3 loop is CASTWGSGVQYF. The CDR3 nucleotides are TGTGCCAGCACATGGGGATCGGGGGTCCAGTACTTC.

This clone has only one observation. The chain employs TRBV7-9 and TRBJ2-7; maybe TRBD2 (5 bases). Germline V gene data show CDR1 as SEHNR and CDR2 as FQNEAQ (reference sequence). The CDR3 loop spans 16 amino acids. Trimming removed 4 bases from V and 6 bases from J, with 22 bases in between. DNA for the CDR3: TGTGCCAGCAGCTCCTACGTTAGCAGCGGAGTCTTCGAGCAGTACTTC. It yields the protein CASSSYVSSGVFEQYF.

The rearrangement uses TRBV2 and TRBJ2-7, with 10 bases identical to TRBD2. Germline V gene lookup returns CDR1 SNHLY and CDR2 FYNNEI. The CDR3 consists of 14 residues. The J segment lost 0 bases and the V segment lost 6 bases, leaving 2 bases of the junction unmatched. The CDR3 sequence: CASRGTSDSYEQYF. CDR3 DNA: TGTGCCAGCAGGGGGACTAGCGACTCCTACGAGCAGTACTTC.

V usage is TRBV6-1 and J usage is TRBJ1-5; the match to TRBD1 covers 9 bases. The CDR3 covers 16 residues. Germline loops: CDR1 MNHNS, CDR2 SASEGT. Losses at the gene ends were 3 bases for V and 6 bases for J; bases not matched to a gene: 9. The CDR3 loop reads CASSDFWDRVGQPQHF. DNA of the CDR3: TGTGCCAGCAGTGACTTTTGGGACAGGGTCGGTCAGCCCCAGCATTTT.

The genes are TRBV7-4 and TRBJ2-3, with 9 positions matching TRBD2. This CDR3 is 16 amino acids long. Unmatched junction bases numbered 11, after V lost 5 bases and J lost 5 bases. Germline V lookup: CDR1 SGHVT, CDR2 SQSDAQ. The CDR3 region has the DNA TGTGCCAGCAGCCCGCGGGGACTAGCTCAAGGAGATACGCAGTATTTT. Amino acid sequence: CASSPRGLAQGDTQYF.

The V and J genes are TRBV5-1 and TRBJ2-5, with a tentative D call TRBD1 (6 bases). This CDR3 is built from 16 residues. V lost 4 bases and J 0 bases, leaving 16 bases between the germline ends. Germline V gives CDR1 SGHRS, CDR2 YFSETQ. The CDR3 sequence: CASSHLRTEYQETQYF. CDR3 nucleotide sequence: TGCGCCAGCAGCCACCTCCGGACAGAATACCAAGAGACCCAGTACTTC.

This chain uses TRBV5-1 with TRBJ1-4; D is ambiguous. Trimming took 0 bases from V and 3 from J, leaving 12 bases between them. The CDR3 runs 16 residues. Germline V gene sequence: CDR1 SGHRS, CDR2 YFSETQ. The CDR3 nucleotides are TGCGCCAGCAGCTTGGATCCTCCGGGCTCTAATGAAAAACTGTTTTTT. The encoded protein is CASSLDPPGSNEKLFF.

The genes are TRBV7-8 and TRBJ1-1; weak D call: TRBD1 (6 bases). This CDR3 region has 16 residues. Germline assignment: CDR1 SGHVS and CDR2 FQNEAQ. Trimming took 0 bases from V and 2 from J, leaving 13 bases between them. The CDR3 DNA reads TGTGCCAGCAGCTTAGCGAGAGCAGGGGTCAACACTGAAGCTTTCTTT. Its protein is CASSLARAGVNTEAFF.

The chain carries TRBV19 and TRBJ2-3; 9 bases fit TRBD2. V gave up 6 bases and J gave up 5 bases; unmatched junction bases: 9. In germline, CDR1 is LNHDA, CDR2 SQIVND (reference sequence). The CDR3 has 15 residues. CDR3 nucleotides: TGTGCCAGTAGGTTTGCGGGAGGGCCAGGAGATACGCAGTATTTT. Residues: CASRFAGGPGDTQYF.

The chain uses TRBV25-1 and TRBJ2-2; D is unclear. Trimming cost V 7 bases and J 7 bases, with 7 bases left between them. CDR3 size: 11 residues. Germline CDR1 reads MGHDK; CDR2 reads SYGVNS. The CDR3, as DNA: TGTGCCAGCAACTACGGCGGGGAGCTGTTTTTT. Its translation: CASNYGGELFF. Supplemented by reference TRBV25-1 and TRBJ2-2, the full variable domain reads EADIYQTPRYLVIGTGKKITLECSQTMGHDKMYWYQQDPGMELHLIHYSYGVNSTEKGDLSSESTVSRIRTEHFPLTLESARPSHTSQYLCASNYGGELFFGEGSRLTVL.

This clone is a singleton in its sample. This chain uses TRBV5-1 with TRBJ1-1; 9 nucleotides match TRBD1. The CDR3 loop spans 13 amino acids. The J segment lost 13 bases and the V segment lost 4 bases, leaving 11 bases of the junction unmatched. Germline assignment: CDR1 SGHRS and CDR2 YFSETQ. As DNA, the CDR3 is TGCGCCAGCAGCCCACCCGGGACAGGGAACTATTTCTTT. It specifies CASSPPGTGNYFF.

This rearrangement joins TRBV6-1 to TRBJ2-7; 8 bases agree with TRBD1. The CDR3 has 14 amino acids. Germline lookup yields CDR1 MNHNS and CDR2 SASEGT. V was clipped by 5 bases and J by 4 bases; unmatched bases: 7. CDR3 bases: TGTGCCAGCAGTATGCCCAGGGGGCAATACGAGCAGTACTTC. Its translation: CASSMPRGQYEQYF.

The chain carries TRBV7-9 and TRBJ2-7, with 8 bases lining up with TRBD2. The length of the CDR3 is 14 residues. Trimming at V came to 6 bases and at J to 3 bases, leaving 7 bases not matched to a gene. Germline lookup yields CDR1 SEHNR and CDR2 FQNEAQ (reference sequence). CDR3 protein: CASRPSGTSYEQYF. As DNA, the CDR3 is TGTGCCAGCAGACCCTCCGGGACTAGCTACGAGCAGTACTTC.

The chain's CDR3 is CASSPTRSVSRDTEAFF. CDR3 sequence (DNA): TGTGCCAGCTCACCCACCCGGAGTGTCAGTCGGGACACTGAAGCTTTCTTT. The V call is TRBV18, the J call TRBJ1-1; no definite D call. With 3 bases removed from V and 3 bases from J, the gap between germline ends came to 20 bases. The CDR3 is made up of 17 amino acids. Per the germline V gene, CDR1 is KGHSH and CDR2 is LQKENI.

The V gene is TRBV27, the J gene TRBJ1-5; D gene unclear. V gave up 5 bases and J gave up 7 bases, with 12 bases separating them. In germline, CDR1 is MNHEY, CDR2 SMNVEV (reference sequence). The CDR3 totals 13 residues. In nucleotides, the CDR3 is TGTGCCAGCAGTCCGGCCAGGACCCAGCCCCAGCATTTT. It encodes CASSPARTQPQHF.

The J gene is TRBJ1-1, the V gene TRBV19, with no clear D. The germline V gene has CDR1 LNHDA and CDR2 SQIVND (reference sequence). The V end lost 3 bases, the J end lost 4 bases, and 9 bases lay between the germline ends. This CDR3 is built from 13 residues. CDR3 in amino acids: CASSISVTTEAFF. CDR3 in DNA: TGTGCCAGTAGTATTTCTGTGACCACTGAAGCTTTCTTT.

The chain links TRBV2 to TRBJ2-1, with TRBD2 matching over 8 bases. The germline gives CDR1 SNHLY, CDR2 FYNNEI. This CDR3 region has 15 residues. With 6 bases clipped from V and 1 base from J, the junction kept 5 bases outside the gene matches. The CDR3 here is CASRAGTSSYNEQFF. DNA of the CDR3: TGTGCCAGCAGGGCCGGGACTAGTTCCTACAATGAGCAGTTCTTC.

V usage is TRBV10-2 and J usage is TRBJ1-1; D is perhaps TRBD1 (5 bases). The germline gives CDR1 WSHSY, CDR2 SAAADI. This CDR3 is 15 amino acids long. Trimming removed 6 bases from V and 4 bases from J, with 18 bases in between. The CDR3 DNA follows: TGCGCCAGCAGCTTCCTAGGGGCGCAGGCCACTGAAGCTTTCTTT. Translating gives CASSFLGAQATEAFF.

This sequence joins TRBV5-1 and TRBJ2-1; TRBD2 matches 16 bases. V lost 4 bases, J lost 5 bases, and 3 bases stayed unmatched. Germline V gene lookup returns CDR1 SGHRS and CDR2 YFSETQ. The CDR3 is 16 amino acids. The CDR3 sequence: CASSVGLAGGDNEQFF. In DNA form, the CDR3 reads TGCGCCAGCAGCGTGGGACTAGCGGGAGGGGACAATGAGCAGTTCTTC.

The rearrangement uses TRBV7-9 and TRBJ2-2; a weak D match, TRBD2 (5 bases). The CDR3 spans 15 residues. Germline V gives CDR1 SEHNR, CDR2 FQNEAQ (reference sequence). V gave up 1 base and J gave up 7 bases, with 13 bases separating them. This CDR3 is CASSLGQTTNGELFF. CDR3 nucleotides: TGTGCCAGCAGCTTAGGGCAGACTACGAACGGGGAGCTGTTTTTT.